This TCR beta chain emerged from a study of ipilimumab plus nivolumab after autologous stem cell transplantation. The wider study: Typical patient got 5 or 6 ipilimumab doses and 7 or 8 nivolumab doses (median).

Findings of the study overall: The authors say TCR, Treg and microbiome findings warrant further study.

Regarding this clone: Antigen unknown.

Clones were sequenced by immunoSEQ multiplex PCR, and TCRdb holds only the in-frame ones, with some missing. The sample has 1,500 or so clones, approximately 81% seen once. Starting 14 to 28 days after autologous transplant, ipilimumab 1 mg/kg was given. Patients received nivolumab 3 mg/kg at weeks 1, 4, 7, 10, then fortnightly to week 26. The CDR3 is made up of 14 amino acids. V was shortened by 3 bases and J by 1 base, with 9 bases between the two germline ends. CDR1 is SGHNT and CDR2 is YENEEA in the germline V gene. This receptor was taken from a female donor with multiple myeloma. This specimen was PBMCs, taken in a trial of ipilimumab plus nivolumab as post-transplant consolidation. The chain has TRBV11-3 and TRBJ1-1; D is ambiguous. DNA of the CDR3: TGTGCCAGCAGCTTTTCGACGGGGAACACTGAAGCTTTCTTT. This codes for CASSFSTGNTEAFF.